This T cell receptor (beta chain) was sequenced during a study of T cells in tuberculosis. Across the whole study: In South Africa, adults with active tuberculosis were compared with IGRA-negative and latently infected IGRA-positive adolescents.

About this clone itself: Its specificity is unknown.

Indicated time point: new active TB diagnosis, blood taken before or within 7 days of starting treatment. Findings of the study overall: Shorter CDR3-alpha in active tuberculosis partly drove smaller distances.

This table comes from immunoSEQ multiplex PCR, and its TCRdb copy is limited to in-frame clones, with some not included. The sample includes fewer than 35,000 clones, roughly 86% seen only once; the top ten take around 5.5%. The source of this sequence is an adult with tuberculosis. Material: PBMCs, obtained at tuberculosis diagnosis.

In DNA, the CDR3 is TGTGCCAGCAGCCGGACAGGTTCAGCTAACTATGGCTACACCTTC. It specifies CASSRTGSANYGYTF. The V call is TRBV7-8, the J call TRBJ1-2, with 7 bases fitting TRBD1. The CDR3 runs to 15 residues. J was trimmed by 0 bases and V by 5 bases; bases with no gene match: 6. Germline values: CDR1 SGHVS, CDR2 FQNEAQ.